These 27 T cell receptor beta chains came from one sample sequenced in a study of T-cell memory formation after mild COVID-19. One entry per CDR3 protein results from TCRdb running MiXCR on the 5' RACE reads. Of approximately 180,000 distinct CDR3 sequences listed, more than 15% are singletons. Input material: PBMCs or a T cell subset sorted from them (not recorded which). Receptor source: an adult woman who had mild COVID-19 (a few samples of this study predate the infection). Cell type and time point are not known.

The chain employs TRBV20-1 and TRBJ1-2, with TRBD1 identical over 10 bases. The CDR3 runs 15 residues. Germline trimming cut 7 bases from V and 7 bases from J; bases unmatched to any gene: 15. Germline V lookup: CDR1 DFQATT, CDR2 SNEGSKA (reference sequence). The CDR3 coding sequence is TGCAGTGTCCCCCTCCCTCTCGACAGGGGGCTTGGCTACACCTTC. Translating it yields CSVPLPLDRGLGYTF.

There are a few counts of this clonotype. The genes are TRBV11-3 and TRBJ2-1; D gene unclear. The CDR3 is 17 residues long. CDR1 SGHNT and CDR2 YENEEA come from the germline V gene. V lost 5 bases, J lost 8 bases, and 25 bases lay in between. DNA for the CDR3: TGTGCCAGCAGCCCCCGTCCTTCACTACTCGTTGACGATGAGCAGTTCTTC. Amino acid sequence: CASSPRPSLLVDDEQFF.

In its sample, this clonotype was seen many times. The gene calls are TRBV7-2 and TRBJ2-7, with no clear D. With 9 bases removed from V and 3 bases from J, the gap between germline ends came to 12 bases. Germline lookup yields CDR1 SGHTA and CDR2 FQGNSA. The CDR3 contains 12 residues. CDR3: CASSLVGYEQYF. Written as DNA, the CDR3 is TGTGCCAGTAGTCTCGTGGGCTACGAGCAGTACTTC.

The chain combines TRBV29-1 with TRBJ1-1, with 9 bases fitting TRBD1. V gave up 7 bases and J gave up 11 bases; unmatched junction bases: 11. The CDR3 has 12 amino acids. The germline V gene has CDR1 SQVTM and CDR2 ANQGSEA. The DNA of the CDR3 is TGCAGCGCTCACCGGGACAGGGAAATTGCTTTCTTT. It encodes CSAHRDREIAFF.

This clonotype was recorded a few times. The gene calls are TRBV6-5 and TRBJ2-3; D may be TRBD1 (6 bases). V was clipped by 6 bases and J by 6 bases, with 16 bases between them. The germline CDR1 and CDR2 sequences are MNHEY and SVGAGI. There are 14 residues in the CDR3. CDR3 loop: CASRRTASRDTQYF. In DNA, the CDR3 is TGTGCCAGCAGACGGACAGCAAGCAGGGATACGCAGTATTTT.

This clonotype was seen a few times. The genes are TRBV9 and TRBJ2-3; 15 bases are a match to TRBD2. Unmatched junction bases numbered 7, after V lost 4 bases and J lost 4 bases. Looked up from germline, CDR1 is SGDLS and CDR2 is YYNGEE. This CDR3 is built from 17 residues. In DNA form, the CDR3 reads TGTGCCAGCAGCACACCGGGACTAGCGGGGGGCTCAGATACGCAGTATTTT. This codes for CASSTPGLAGGSDTQYF.

The V and J genes are TRBV9 and TRBJ2-1; 8 bases agree with TRBD2. V dropped 4 bases and J dropped 4; count of bases not matched to a gene: 4. The CDR3 extends over 14 amino acids. CDR1 is SGDLS and CDR2 is YYNGEE in the germline V gene. The CDR3 DNA reads as TGTGCCAGCAGCCCTAGCGGGCGGTACAATGAGCAGTTCTTC. Translated, it gives CASSPSGRYNEQFF.

This clonotype has just a few counts. The J gene is TRBJ2-2, the V gene TRBV5-6; D not certain. Trimming pared 2 bases from V and 2 bases from J, leaving 16 bases between. Germline CDR1 and CDR2: SGHDT and YYEEEE. The CDR3 is 17 amino acids. The CDR3 loop reads CASSFLRGSANTGELFF. The CDR3 DNA reads as TGTGCCAGCAGCTTTTTGAGAGGAAGCGCCAACACCGGGGAGCTGTTTTTT.

This chain links TRBV12-3 or TRBV12-4 with TRBJ2-6; D may be TRBD1 or TRBD2 (5 bases each). V lost 8 bases to trimming and J lost 4 bases, with 21 bases between them. The CDR3 is 17 residues long. The CDR3 sequence is CASYQRDGGPGANVLTF. Here the CDR3 DNA reads TGTGCCAGCTATCAGAGGGACGGCGGCCCCGGGGCCAACGTCCTGACTTTC.

The chain carries TRBV20-1 and TRBJ2-4; D is perhaps TRBD1 (5 bases). CDR1 is DFQATT and CDR2 is SNEGSKA in the germline V gene (reference sequence). There are 13 residues in the CDR3. V was shortened by 5 bases and J by 4 bases, with 12 bases between the two germline ends. CDR3 loop: CSALGQVKNIQYF. CDR3 coding DNA: TGCAGTGCTCTTGGACAAGTTAAAAACATTCAGTACTTC.

The chain uses TRBV27 and TRBJ1-4; TRBD1 agrees at 8 bases. The length of the CDR3 is 21 residues. The V and J ends lost 6 bases and 0 bases, in that order; junction bases with no gene match: 21. Per germline, CDR1 MNHEY and CDR2 SMNVEV (reference sequence). The CDR3: CASRQFLPLDRVRSTNEKLFF. CDR3 DNA: TGTGCCAGCAGACAATTTCTCCCCTTGGACAGGGTCCGATCAACTAATGAAAAACTGTTTTTT.

The chain joins TRBV7-8 to TRBJ1-5, with a possible D match to TRBD1 (5 bases). Germline V gene data show CDR1 as SGHVS and CDR2 as FQNEAQ. V lost 4 bases, J lost 0 bases, and 16 bases lay in between. The CDR3 sequence is 17 residues long. In DNA form, the CDR3 reads TGTGCCAGCAGCTATAGCCCTAAGGGACCTAGCAATCAGCCCCAGCATTTT. It specifies CASSYSPKGPSNQPQHF.

There are a few counts of this clonotype. The chain's CDR3 is CASSVDSLYNSPLHF. The DNA for the CDR3 is TGCGCCAGCAGCGTAGACAGCCTCTATAATTCACCCCTCCACTTT. The chain links TRBV5-1 to TRBJ1-6; tentative D call: TRBD1 (5 bases). The CDR3 spans 15 residues. Germline CDR1 is SGHRS and CDR2 is YFSETQ. Trimming took off 4 bases at V and 3 bases at J, with 11 bases between the two ends.

This clonotype was picked up a small number of times. The gene calls are TRBV7-9 and TRBJ2-7; 10 bases are a match to TRBD1. The V gene's germline CDR1 is SEHNR and CDR2 FQNEAQ (reference sequence). The CDR3 consists of 15 residues. Trimming at V came to 6 bases and at J to 2 bases, leaving 7 bases not matched to a gene. The CDR3 nucleotides are TGTGCCAGCAGTTCCCGGGACAGGGGCGCCTACGAGCAGTACTTC. Translation gives CASSSRDRGAYEQYF.

In this sample, this clonotype turned up a few times. The J gene is TRBJ1-1, the V gene TRBV12-3 or TRBV12-4, with a weak D call TRBD1 (5 bases). This CDR3 is 13 amino acids long. The V and J ends lost 8 bases and 2 bases respectively, with 12 bases between them. CDR3 in DNA: TGTGCCAGCTGGGGCCAGTTAAACACTGAAGCTTTCTTT. As protein: CASWGQLNTEAFF.

This clonotype appeared a few times. CDR3 DNA sequence: TGTGCCAGTAGTATAGGAGGCAGGGGAGCCAAAAACATTCAGTACTTC. The encoded protein is CASSIGGRGAKNIQYF. This chain joins TRBV19 and TRBJ2-4; perhaps TRBD1 as D (6 bases). The CDR3 is 16 residues long. Trimming left V 1 base short and J 0 bases short, with 10 bases between. CDR1 and CDR2 from the germline V gene are LNHDA and SQIVND (reference sequence).

There are a few counts of this clonotype. This chain uses TRBV12-3 or TRBV12-4 with TRBJ2-1, with D unresolved. This CDR3 is 15 amino acids long. V was cut by 7 bases and J by 2 bases, with 15 bases left in between. The CDR3 is CASTPPEAAYNEQFF. CDR3 sequence (DNA): TGTGCCAGCACCCCGCCAGAGGCGGCCTACAATGAGCAGTTCTTC.

The chain joins TRBV12-3 or TRBV12-4 to TRBJ2-3; D not resolved. The V gene lost 6 bases and the J gene lost 0 bases, with 10 bases spanning the gap. The CDR3 runs 14 residues. DNA for the CDR3: TGTGCCAGCAGCACTTTCGGGAGCACAGATACGCAGTATTTT. This codes for CASSTFGSTDTQYF.

CDR3 protein: CSASEETQYF. CDR3 nucleotide sequence: TGCAGTGCTAGTGAAGAGACCCAGTACTTC. V usage is TRBV20-1 and J usage is TRBJ2-5; D remains ambiguous. The CDR3 spans 10 residues. Germline V CDR1 and CDR2: DFQATT, SNEGSKA (reference sequence). Between the trimmed V and J ends, which lost 3 bases and 3 bases, there was a span of 2 bases.

V usage is TRBV7-2 and J usage is TRBJ2-3; a weak D match, TRBD2 (5 bases). The CDR3 runs 14 residues. Germline assignment: CDR1 SGHTA and CDR2 FQGNSA. V lost 0 bases and J lost 7, with 11 bases in between. In DNA form, the CDR3 reads TGTGCCAGCAGCTTAGCCTGGCCCGGGAATACGCAGTATTTT. Translation gives CASSLAWPGNTQYF. Drawing the rest from reference TRBV7-2 and TRBJ2-3, the complete variable domain is GAGVSQSPSNKVTEKGKDVELRCDPISGHTALYWYRQSLGQGLEFLIYFQGNSAPDKSGLPSDRFSAERTGGSVSTLTIQRTQQEDSAVYLCASSLAWPGNTQYFGPGTRLTVL.

This chain links TRBV7-8 with TRBJ2-5; no clear D gene. CDR1 SGHVS and CDR2 FQNEAQ come from the germline V gene. Trimming cost V 4 bases and J 3 bases, with 9 bases left between them. CDR3 length equals 13 residues. The chain's CDR3 is CASSSTAKETQYF. The CDR3 nucleotides read TGTGCCAGCAGCTCCACCGCCAAAGAGACCCAGTACTTC.

V gene TRBV5-5 combines with J gene TRBJ1-1; D might be TRBD1 (5 bases). The CDR3 loop spans 13 amino acids. Trimming took 2 bases from V and 5 from J, leaving 10 bases between them. In germline, CDR1 is SGHKS, CDR2 YYEKEE (reference sequence). CDR3 nucleotides: TGTGCCAGCAGCTTTGGGGGGAAGACTGAAGCTTTCTTT. This gives the protein CASSFGGKTEAFF.

This clonotype was observed a few times. This chain joins TRBV7-8 and TRBJ2-1; D possibly uses TRBD1 or TRBD2 (6 bases each). V was trimmed by 6 bases and J by 4 bases, leaving 22 bases between them. The V gene's germline CDR1 is SGHVS and CDR2 FQNEAQ. CDR3 length: 17 amino acids. The CDR3: CASRPNSRGRGYNEQFF. In DNA, the CDR3 is TGTGCCAGCAGGCCAAACTCACGGGGGCGAGGGTACAATGAGCAGTTCTTC.

The chain recombines TRBV29-1 with TRBJ2-7; 11 bases agree with TRBD2. CDR1 SQVTM and CDR2 ANQGSEA come from the germline V gene. V shed 1 base and J 4 bases; nucleotides not matched to a gene: 6. The CDR3 loop spans 15 amino acids. Written as DNA, the CDR3 is TGCAGCGTTGAAGCTACTAGCGGGAGTAAGTACGAGCAGTACTTC. This encodes CSVEATSGSKYEQYF.

The chain links TRBV6-5 to TRBJ2-1; 7 nucleotides line up with TRBD2. V was clipped by 6 bases and J by 4 bases; unmatched bases: 12. CDR3 length: 16 amino acids. Per the germline V gene, CDR1 is MNHEY and CDR2 is SVGAGI. DNA for the CDR3: TGTGCCAGCAGCACAAGCGGGGCGAGTTTTTACAATGAGCAGTTCTTC. Amino acids: CASSTSGASFYNEQFF.

This clonotype has a count of ten or more. The chain joins TRBV12-3 or TRBV12-4 to TRBJ2-5; D remains ambiguous. V gave up 3 bases and J gave up 4 bases, with 12 bases separating them. The CDR3 extends over 14 amino acids. Here the CDR3 reads CASSFQWLGETQYF. Here the CDR3 DNA reads TGTGCCAGCAGTTTCCAGTGGTTGGGAGAGACCCAGTACTTC.

This clonotype was detected many times. The rearrangement links TRBV24-1 to TRBJ2-3; TRBD1 aligns across 9 bases. The V segment lost 5 bases and the J segment 4 bases; nucleotides outside the gene matches: 12. This CDR3 is 17 amino acids long. Germline V gives CDR1 KGHDR, CDR2 SFDVKD. The CDR3 sequence is CATSGNIRDRVADTQYF. The DNA for the CDR3 is TGTGCCACCAGTGGCAATATCCGGGACAGGGTGGCAGATACGCAGTATTTT.